A selection of T cell receptor beta chains follows, all from one sample in a study of cytomegalovirus exposure and HLA in healthy donors. This table comes from immunoSEQ multiplex PCR, and its TCRdb copy is limited to in-frame clones, with some not included. The sample has some 93,000 clones, 55% to 70% seen once. The sequencing sample was made of PBMCs. The source of these receptors is a boy aged 5-17 years in good health and CMV-seropositive. Each CDR3 is given with its conserved first and last residue. Fields, in order: clone size, J gene, V gene, D gene, CDR3 protein, CDR3 DNA. The D gene is left open where the match is weak. Not every row has a clone size; where given, it reads once, few, many or a size class.

. | TRBJ2-5 | TRBV4-2 | . | CASSQRIRATEGETQYF | TGTGCCAGCAGCCAACGGATCCGGGCGACCGAGGGAGAGACCCAGTACTTC
. | TRBJ2-7 | TRBV6-6 | TRBD2 | CASSYPGASGRREQYF | TGTGCCAGCAGTTACCCCGGGGCTAGCGGGAGACGGGAACAGTACTTC
once | TRBJ2-3 | TRBV7-2 | . | CASSLDYRTDTQYF | TGTGCCAGCAGCTTAGACTACCGCACAGATACGCAGTATTTT
. | TRBJ2-1 | TRBV10-1 | . | CASSESQRNEQFF | TGCGCCAGCAGTGAGTCCCAGCGTAATGAGCAGTTCTTC
. | TRBJ2-6 | TRBV19 | TRBD1 | CASSQQGRITGANVLTF | TGTGCCAGTAGTCAACAGGGGAGAATCACCGGGGCCAACGTCCTGACTTTC
. | TRBJ2-1 | TRBV28 | . | CATLGTSSYNEQFF | TGTGCCACTTTAGGCACTAGCTCCTACAATGAGCAGTTCTTC
. | TRBJ2-3 | TRBV9 | . | CASSPRGVNTDTQYF | TGTGCCAGCAGCCCCCGGGGAGTAAACACAGATACGCAGTATTTT
. | TRBJ2-2 | TRBV6-1 | . | CASSEAFSGNTGELFF | TGTGCCAGCAGTGAAGCGTTTAGCGGGAACACCGGGGAGCTGTTTTTT
. | TRBJ2-7 | TRBV5-1 | TRBD1 | CASSLQDRGGEQYF | TGCGCCAGCAGCTTACAGGACAGGGGAGGCGAGCAGTACTTC
. | TRBJ1-1 | TRBV7-2 | . | CASSLWAGGTEAFF | .
. | TRBJ1-1 | TRBV18 | TRBD1 | CASKKQGDTEAFF | TGTGCCAGCAAAAAACAGGGGGACACTGAAGCTTTCTTT
. | TRBJ2-1 | TRBV4-3 | TRBD1 | CASSQDRGPYNEQFF | TGCGCCAGCAGCCAAGACAGGGGGCCCTACAATGAGCAGTTCTTC
. | TRBJ1-1 | TRBV15 | TRBD1 | CATSRASAGGWKNTEAFF | TGTGCCACCAGCAGAGCGTCGGCAGGGGGCTGGAAGAACACTGAAGCTTTCTTT
few | TRBJ2-1 | TRBV7-9 | . | CASSLTGATEQFF | TGTGCCAGCAGCCTCACTGGGGCGACTGAGCAGTTCTTC
. | TRBJ1-1 | TRBV30 | TRBD1 | CAWSNGQGDTEAFF | TGTGCCTGGAGTAATGGACAGGGAGATACTGAAGCTTTCTTT
. | TRBJ2-1 | TRBV7-2 | TRBD2 | CASSLVDFGTSGEGGRFF | TGTGCCAGCAGCTTAGTTGATTTTGGGACTAGCGGGGAGGGGGGGAGGTTCTTC
. | TRBJ2-3 | TRBV9 | . | CASSPRTSADTQYF | TGTGCCAGCAGCCCTAGGACATCCGCAGATACGCAGTATTTT
. | TRBJ1-1 | TRBV7-3 | . | CASSPFFVAFF | TGTGCCAGCAGCCCCTTCTTTGTAGCTTTCTTT
. | TRBJ1-4 | TRBV7-6 | TRBD1 | CASSRQTGSGEKLFF | TGTGCCAGCAGCAGGCAGACAGGGAGTGGGGAAAAACTGTTTTTT
. | TRBJ2-7 | TRBV28 | TRBD2 | CASSLLAGGNYEQYF | TGTGCCAGCAGCCTTCTAGCGGGAGGAAACTACGAGCAGTACTTC
. | TRBJ1-5 | TRBV6-1 | . | CASRDTFNQPQNF | TGTGCCAGCAGGGACACTTTCAATCAGCCCCAGAATTTT
. | TRBJ1-1 | TRBV29-1 | . | CSVAGEVEAFF | TGCAGCGTGGCGGGGGAAGTTGAAGCTTTCTTT
few | TRBJ1-1 | TRBV7-6 | TRBD1 | CASSSDRQGWGSTEAFF | TGTGCCAGCAGCTCCGACCGACAGGGGTGGGGAAGCACTGAAGCTTTCTTT
. | TRBJ1-5 | TRBV7-8 | . | CASSLVFQGGQPQHF | TGTGCCAGCAGCTTAGTTTTCCAGGGAGGACAGCCCCAGCATTTT
few | TRBJ2-3 | TRBV9 | . | CASSVTGGSGFTDTQYF | TGTGCCAGCAGCGTAACCGGCGGTAGCGGATTCACAGATACGCAGTATTTT
few | TRBJ1-1 | TRBV7-2 | . | CASSLASYTEAFF | TGTGCCAGCAGCTTAGCGTCTTACACTGAAGCTTTCTTT
few | TRBJ1-1 | TRBV12-5 | . | CASGNRVTEAFF | TGTGCTAGTGGCAACAGGGTGACTGAAGCTTTCTTT
few | TRBJ2-7 | TRBV25-1 | TRBD1 | CASRPGQVISEQYF | TGTGCCAGCAGACCGGGACAGGTTATTTCCGAGCAGTACTTC
once | TRBJ1-1 | TRBV19 | . | CASSIRRWGGNTEAFF | TGTGCCAGTAGTATACGCCGTTGGGGGGGGAACACTGAAGCTTTCTTT
. | TRBJ1-3 | TRBV9 | . | CASSPFSTLNSGNTIYF | TGTGCCAGCAGCCCTTTCTCGACTTTAAACTCTGGAAACACCATATATTTT
few | TRBJ1-6 | TRBV7-2 | . | CASSPWVRGSPLHF | TGTGCCAGCAGCCCCTGGGTTAGGGGGTCACCCCTCCACTTT
. | TRBJ2-7 | TRBV2 | TRBD1 | CATKTGTPYEQYF | TGTGCCACAAAGACAGGGACCCCCTACGAGCAGTACTTC
. | TRBJ1-1 | TRBV15 | . | CATSTGYTEAFF | TGTGCCACCAGCACGGGGTACACTGAAGCTTTCTTT
. | TRBJ1-2 | TRBV5-4 | . | CASIFVGGGEGYTF | TGTGCCAGCATCTTTGTCGGGGGAGGAGAAGGCTACACCTTC
. | TRBJ1-5 | TRBV2 | . | CASSYRDNQPQHF | TGTGCCAGCAGCTACAGAGACAATCAGCCCCAGCATTTT
. | TRBJ1-5 | TRBV28 | TRBD1 | CASSRWTGLHQPQHF | TGTGCCAGCAGCCGATGGACAGGTTTACATCAGCCCCAGCATTTT
. | TRBJ1-5 | TRBV19 | . | CASSLQGWSRGNQPQNF | TGTGCCAGTAGTCTCCAGGGATGGAGCAGAGGCAATCAGCCCCAGAATTTT
. | TRBJ2-2 | TRBV19 | . | CASSMNKNTGELFF | TGTGCCAGTAGTATGAACAAGAACACCGGGGAGCTGTTTTTT
. | TRBJ1-2 | TRBV19 | . | CASRETEYGYPF | TGTGCCAGTAGGGAGACGGAATATGGCTACCCCTTC
. | TRBJ1-5 | TRBV4-1 | TRBD1 | CASSPGQGSQPQHF | TGCGCCAGCAGCCCCGGACAGGGAAGTCAGCCCCAGCATTTT
few | TRBJ2-5 | TRBV30 | . | CAWSVRGDNQYF | TGTGCCTGGAGTGTACGAGGGGACAACCAGTACTTC
. | TRBJ2-6 | TRBV6-5 | . | CASSPSGPGANVLTF | TGTGCCAGCAGCCCCTCCGGCCCAGGAGCCAACGTCCTGACTTTC
. | TRBJ2-1 | TRBV4-3 | TRBD2 | CASSPRETSGNEQFF | TGCGCCAGCAGTCCGAGGGAGACTAGCGGAAATGAGCAGTTCTTC
. | TRBJ2-2 | TRBV2 | TRBD2 | CASRGTSGTGELFF | TGTGCCAGCAGGGGAACTAGCGGCACCGGGGAGCTGTTTTTT
. | TRBJ2-1 | TRBV2 | . | CASSDALEVEQFF | TGTGCCAGCAGTGATGCTCTAGAGGTTGAGCAGTTCTTC
. | TRBJ2-1 | TRBV7-8 | TRBD1 | CASSPWTGSSYNEQFF | TGTGCCAGCAGCCCTTGGACAGGGAGCTCCTACAATGAGCAGTTCTTC
. | TRBJ2-1 | TRBV5-1 | . | CASRPGLLSYNEQFF | TGCGCCAGCAGACCAGGACTCCTTTCATACAATGAGCAGTTCTTC
. | TRBJ2-5 | TRBV28 | TRBD2 | CASTPLARETQYF | TGTGCCAGCACCCCACTAGCGCGAGAGACCCAGTACTTC
. | TRBJ2-7 | TRBV7-2 | . | CASSSRTFYEQYF | TGTGCCAGCAGCTCTCGGACTTTCTACGAGCAGTACTTC
. | TRBJ2-2 | TRBV19 | . | CAGGTGVTGELFF | TGTGCCGGTGGCACCGGGGTTACCGGGGAGCTGTTTTTT
. | TRBJ2-1 | TRBV29-1 | TRBD2 | CSVVTSGVYNEQFF | TGCAGCGTTGTAACTAGCGGGGTCTACAATGAGCAGTTCTTC
. | TRBJ1-1 | TRBV25-1 | . | CASSEAGLPEAFF | TGTGCCAGCAGTGAAGCGGGGTTGCCTGAAGCTTTCTTT
. | TRBJ1-1 | TRBV5-6 | TRBD1 | CASSFGTGGENTEAFF | TGTGCCAGCAGCTTTGGGACAGGGGGCGAGAACACTGAAGCTTTCTTT
few | TRBJ2-7 | TRBV18 | TRBD2 | CASSPDGRAFAEQYF | TGTGCCAGCTCACCAGACGGGAGGGCCTTTGCCGAGCAGTACTTC
few | TRBJ1-4 | TRBV9 | TRBD1 | CASSVAGTGQEKLFF | TGTGCCAGCAGCGTAGCTGGGACAGGGCAGGAAAAACTGTTTTTT